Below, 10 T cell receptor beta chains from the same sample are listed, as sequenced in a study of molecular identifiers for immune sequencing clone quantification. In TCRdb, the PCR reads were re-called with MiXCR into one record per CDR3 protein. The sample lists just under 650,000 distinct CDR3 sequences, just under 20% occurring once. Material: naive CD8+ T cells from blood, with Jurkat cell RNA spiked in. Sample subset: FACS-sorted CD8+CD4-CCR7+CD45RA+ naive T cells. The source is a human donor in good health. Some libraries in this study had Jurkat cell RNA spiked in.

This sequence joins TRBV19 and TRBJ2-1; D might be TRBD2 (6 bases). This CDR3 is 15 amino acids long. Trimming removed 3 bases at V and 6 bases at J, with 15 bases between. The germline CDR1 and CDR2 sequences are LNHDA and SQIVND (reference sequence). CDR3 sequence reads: CASSIPGVVFNEQFF. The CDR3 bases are TGTGCCAGTAGTATTCCGGGAGTGGTTTTCAATGAGCAGTTCTTC.

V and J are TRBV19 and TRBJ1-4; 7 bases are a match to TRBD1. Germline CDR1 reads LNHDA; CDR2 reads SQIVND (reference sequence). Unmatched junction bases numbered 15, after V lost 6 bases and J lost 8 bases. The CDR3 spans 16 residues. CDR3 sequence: CASRRSTRGSGEKLFF. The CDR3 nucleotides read TGTGCCAGTAGGAGATCGACCAGGGGGTCGGGGGAAAAACTGTTTTTT. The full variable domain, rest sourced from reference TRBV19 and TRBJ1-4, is DGGITQSPKYLFRKEGQNVTLSCEQNLNHDAMYWYRQDPGQGLRLIYYSQIVNDFQKGDIAEGYSVSREKKESFPLTVTSAQKNPTAFYLCASRRSTRGSGEKLFFGSGTQLSVL.

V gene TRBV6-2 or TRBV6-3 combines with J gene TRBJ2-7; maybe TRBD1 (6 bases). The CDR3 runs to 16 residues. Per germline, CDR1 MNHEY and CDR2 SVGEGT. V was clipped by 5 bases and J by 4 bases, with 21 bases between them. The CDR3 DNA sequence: TGTGCCAGCAGTCCAGGAACGGACAGAAACGTATACGAGCAGTACTTC. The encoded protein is CASSPGTDRNVYEQYF.

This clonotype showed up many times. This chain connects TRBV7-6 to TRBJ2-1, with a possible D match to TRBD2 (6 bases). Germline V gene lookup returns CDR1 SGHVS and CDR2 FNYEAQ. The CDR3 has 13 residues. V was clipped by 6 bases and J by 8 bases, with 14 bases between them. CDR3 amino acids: CASRGLSLDEQFF. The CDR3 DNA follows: TGTGCCAGCAGGGGACTCAGTCTTGATGAGCAGTTCTTC.

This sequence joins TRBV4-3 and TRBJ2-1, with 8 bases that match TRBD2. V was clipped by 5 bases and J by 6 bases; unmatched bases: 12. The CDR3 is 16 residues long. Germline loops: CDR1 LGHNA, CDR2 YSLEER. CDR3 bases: TGCGCCAGCAGCAAGTTTCTAGCGGGCGCTAGCAATGAGCAGTTCTTC. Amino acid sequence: CASSKFLAGASNEQFF.

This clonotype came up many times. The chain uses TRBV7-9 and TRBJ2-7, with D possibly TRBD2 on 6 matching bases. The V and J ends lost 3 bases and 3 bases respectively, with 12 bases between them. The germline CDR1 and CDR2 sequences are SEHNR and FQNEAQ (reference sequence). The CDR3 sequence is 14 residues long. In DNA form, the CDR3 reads TGTGCCAGCAGCTTGGGGGGACCGTTCTACGAGCAGTACTTC. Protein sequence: CASSLGGPFYEQYF. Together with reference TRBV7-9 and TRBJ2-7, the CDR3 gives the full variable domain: DTGVSQNPRHKITKRGQNVTFRCDPISEHNRLYWYRQTLGQGPEFLTYFQNEAQLEKSRLLSDRFSAERPKGSFSTLEIQRTEQGDSAMYLCASSLGGPFYEQYFGPGTRLTVT.

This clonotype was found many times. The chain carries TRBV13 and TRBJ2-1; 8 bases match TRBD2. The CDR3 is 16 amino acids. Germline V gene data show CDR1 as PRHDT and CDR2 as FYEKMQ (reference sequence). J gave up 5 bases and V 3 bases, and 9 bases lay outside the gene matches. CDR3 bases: TGTGCCAGCAGCTTCCTAGACGGGGGGGCCCACAATGAGCAGTTCTTC. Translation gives CASSFLDGGAHNEQFF.

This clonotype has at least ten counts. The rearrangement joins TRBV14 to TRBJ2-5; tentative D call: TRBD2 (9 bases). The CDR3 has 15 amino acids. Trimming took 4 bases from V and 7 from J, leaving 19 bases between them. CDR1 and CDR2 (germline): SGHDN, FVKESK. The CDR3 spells CASSRRSSGTGTQYF. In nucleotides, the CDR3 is TGTGCCAGCAGCCGGCGATCTAGCGGGACAGGGACCCAGTACTTC.

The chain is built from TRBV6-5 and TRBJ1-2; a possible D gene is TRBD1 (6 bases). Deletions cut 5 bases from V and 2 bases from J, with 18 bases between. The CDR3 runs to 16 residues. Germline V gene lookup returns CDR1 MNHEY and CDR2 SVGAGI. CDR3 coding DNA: TGTGCCAGCAGTCCGGACAGAGGGGATCGAAACTATGGCTACACCTTC. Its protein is CASSPDRGDRNYGYTF.

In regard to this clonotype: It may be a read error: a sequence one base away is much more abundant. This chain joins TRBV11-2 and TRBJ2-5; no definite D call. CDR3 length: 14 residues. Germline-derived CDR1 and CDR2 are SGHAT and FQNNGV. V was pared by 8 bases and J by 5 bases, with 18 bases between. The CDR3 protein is CASGPTLGLETQYF. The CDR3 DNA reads TGTGCCAGCGGCCCCACCCTGGGTTTGGAGACCCAGTACTTC.